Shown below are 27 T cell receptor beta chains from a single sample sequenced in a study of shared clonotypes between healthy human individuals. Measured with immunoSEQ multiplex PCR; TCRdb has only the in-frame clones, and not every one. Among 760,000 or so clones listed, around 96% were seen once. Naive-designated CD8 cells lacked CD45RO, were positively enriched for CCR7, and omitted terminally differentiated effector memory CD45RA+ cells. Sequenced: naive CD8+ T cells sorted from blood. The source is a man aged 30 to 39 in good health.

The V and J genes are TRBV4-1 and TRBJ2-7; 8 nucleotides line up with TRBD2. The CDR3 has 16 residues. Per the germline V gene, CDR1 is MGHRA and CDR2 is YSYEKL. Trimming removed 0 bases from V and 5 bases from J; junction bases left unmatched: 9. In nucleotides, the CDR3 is TGCGCCAGCAGCCAAGAAGCCGGACTAGCAGCCCACGAGCAGTACTTC. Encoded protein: CASSQEAGLAAHEQYF.

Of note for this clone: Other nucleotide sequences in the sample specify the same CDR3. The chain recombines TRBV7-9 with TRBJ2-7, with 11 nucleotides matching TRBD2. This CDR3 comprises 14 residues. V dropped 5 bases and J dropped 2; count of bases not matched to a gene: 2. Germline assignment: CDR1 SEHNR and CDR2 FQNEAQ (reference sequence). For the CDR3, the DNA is TGTGCCAGCAGCCCGGGACTAGCGGCCTACGAGCAGTACTTC. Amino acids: CASSPGLAAYEQYF.

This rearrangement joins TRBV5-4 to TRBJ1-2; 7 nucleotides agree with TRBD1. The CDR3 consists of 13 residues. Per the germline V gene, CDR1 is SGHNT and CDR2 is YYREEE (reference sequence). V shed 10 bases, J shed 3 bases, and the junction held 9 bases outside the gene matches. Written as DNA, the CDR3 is TGTGCCCTAAAAGGGGGCGAGGACTATGGCTACACCTTC. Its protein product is CALKGGEDYGYTF.

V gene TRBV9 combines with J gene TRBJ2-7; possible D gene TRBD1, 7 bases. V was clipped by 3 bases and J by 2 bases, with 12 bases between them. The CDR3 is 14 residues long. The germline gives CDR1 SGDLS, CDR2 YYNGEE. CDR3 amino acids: CASSEQGGTYEQYF. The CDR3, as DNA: TGTGCCAGCAGCGAGCAGGGGGGAACCTACGAGCAGTACTTC.

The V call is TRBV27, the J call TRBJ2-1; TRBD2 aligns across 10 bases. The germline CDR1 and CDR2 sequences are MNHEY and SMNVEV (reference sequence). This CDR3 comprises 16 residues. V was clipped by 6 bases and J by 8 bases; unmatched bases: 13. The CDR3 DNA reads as TGTGCCAGCAGCCCCTTGAGGATAGCGGGAGGCGATGAGCAGTTCTTC. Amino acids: CASSPLRIAGGDEQFF.

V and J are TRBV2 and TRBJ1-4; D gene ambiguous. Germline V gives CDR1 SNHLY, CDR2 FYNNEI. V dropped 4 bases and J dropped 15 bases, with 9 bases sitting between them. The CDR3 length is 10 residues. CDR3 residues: CASSGSIMFF. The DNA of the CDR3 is TGTGCCAGCAGTGGCAGTATAATGTTTTTT.

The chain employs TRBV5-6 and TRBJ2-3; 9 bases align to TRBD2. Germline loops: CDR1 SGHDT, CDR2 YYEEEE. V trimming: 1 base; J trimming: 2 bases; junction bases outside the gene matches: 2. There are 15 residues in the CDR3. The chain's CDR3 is CASSLLAGLTDTQYF. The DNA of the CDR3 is TGTGCCAGCAGCTTGCTAGCGGGACTCACAGATACGCAGTATTTT. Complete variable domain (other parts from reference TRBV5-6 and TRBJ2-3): DAGVTQSPTHLIKTRGQQVTLRCSPKSGHDTVSWYQQALGQGPQFIFQYYEEEERQRGNFPDRFSGHQFPNYSSELNVNALLLGDSALYLCASSLLAGLTDTQYFGPGTRLTVL.

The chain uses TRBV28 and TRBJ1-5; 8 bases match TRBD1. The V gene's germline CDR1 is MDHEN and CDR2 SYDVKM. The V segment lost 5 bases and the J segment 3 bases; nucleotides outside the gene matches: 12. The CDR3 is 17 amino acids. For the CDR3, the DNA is TGTGCCAGCAGTCTCACGACAGGGGACCTTATCAATCAGCCCCAGCATTTT. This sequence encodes CASSLTTGDLINQPQHF.

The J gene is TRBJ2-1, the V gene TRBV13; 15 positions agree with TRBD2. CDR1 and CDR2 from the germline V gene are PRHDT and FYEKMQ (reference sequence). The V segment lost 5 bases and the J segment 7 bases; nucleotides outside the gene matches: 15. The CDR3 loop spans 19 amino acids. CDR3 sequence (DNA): TGTGCCAGCAGCAGCGATGGACTAGCGGGAGGGCCGGGTATGAATGAGCAGTTCTTC. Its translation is CASSSDGLAGGPGMNEQFF.

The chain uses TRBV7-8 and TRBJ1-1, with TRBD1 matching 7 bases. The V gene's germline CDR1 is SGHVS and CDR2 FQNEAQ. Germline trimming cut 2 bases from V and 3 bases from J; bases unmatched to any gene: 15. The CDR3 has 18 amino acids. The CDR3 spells CASSLPKTGDRADTEAFF. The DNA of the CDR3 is TGTGCCAGCAGCTTACCAAAAACTGGAGACAGGGCGGACACTGAAGCTTTCTTT. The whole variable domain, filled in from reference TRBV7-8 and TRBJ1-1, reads GAGVSQSPRYKVAKRGQDVALRCDPISGHVSLFWYQQALGQGPEFLTYFQNEAQLDKSGLPSDRFFAERPEGSVSTLKIQRTQQEDSAVYLCASSLPKTGDRADTEAFFGQGTRLTVV.

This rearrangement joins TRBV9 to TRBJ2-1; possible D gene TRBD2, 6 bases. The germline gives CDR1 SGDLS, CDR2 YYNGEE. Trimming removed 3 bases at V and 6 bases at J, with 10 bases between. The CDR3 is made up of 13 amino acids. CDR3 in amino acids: CASSEWGGNEQFF. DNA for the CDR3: TGTGCCAGCAGCGAGTGGGGAGGCAATGAGCAGTTCTTC.

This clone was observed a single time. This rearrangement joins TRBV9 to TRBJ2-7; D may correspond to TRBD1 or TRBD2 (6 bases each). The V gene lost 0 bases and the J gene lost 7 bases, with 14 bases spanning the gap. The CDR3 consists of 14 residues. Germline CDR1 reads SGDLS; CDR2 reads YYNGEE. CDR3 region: CASSVVGGREEQYF. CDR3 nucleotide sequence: TGTGCCAGCAGCGTAGTGGGGGGCAGGGAAGAGCAGTACTTC.

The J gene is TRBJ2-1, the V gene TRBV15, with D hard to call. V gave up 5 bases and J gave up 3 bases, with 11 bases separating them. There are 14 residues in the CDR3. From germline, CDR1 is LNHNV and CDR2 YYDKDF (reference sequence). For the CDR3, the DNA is TGTGCCACCAGCTCCCGGGTGAGCTACAATGAGCAGTTCTTC. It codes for CATSSRVSYNEQFF.

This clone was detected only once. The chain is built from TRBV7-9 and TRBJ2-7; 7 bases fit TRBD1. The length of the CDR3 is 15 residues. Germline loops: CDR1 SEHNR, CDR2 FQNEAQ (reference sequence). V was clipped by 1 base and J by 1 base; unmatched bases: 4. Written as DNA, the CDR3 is TGTGCCAGCAGCTTAGTGGGGACAGCTTCCTACGAGCAGTACTTC. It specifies CASSLVGTASYEQYF.

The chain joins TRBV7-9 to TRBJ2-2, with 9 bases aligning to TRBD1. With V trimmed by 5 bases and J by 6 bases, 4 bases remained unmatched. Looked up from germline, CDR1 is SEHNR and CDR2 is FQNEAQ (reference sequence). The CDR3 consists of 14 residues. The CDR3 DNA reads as TGTGCCAGCAGCCCCCGGACAGGGGCCGGGGAGCTGTTTTTT. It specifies CASSPRTGAGELFF.

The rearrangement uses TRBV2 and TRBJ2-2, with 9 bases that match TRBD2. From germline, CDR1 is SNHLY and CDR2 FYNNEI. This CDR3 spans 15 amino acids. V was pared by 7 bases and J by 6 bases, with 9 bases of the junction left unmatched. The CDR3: CASKSSGSRAGELFF. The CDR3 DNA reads TGTGCCAGCAAAAGTAGCGGGAGTCGAGCCGGGGAGCTGTTTTTT.

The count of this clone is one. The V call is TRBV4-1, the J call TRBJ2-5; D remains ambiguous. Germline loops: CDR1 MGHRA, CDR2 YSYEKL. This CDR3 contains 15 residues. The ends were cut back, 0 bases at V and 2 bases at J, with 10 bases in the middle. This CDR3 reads CASSQDLSLQETQYF. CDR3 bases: TGCGCCAGCAGCCAAGATCTATCCTTACAAGAGACCCAGTACTTC.

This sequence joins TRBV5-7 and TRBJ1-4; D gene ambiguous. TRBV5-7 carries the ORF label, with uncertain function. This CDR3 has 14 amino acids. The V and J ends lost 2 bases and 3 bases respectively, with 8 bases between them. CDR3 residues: CASSLISANEKLFF. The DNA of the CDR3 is TGTGCCAGCAGCTTAATTTCGGCTAATGAAAAACTGTTTTTT.

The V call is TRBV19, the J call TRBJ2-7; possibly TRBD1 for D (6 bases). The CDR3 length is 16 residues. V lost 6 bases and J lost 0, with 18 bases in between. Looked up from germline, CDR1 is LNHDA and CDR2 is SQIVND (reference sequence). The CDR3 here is CASRPTGTRSSYEQYF. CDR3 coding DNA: TGTGCCAGTAGACCAACAGGGACAAGGAGCTCCTACGAGCAGTACTTC.

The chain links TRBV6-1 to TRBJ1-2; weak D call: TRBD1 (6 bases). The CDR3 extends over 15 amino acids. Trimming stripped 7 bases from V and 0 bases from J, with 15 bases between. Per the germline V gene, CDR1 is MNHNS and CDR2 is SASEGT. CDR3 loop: CASMIRGGSNYGYTF. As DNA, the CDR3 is TGTGCCAGCATGATCAGGGGAGGTTCTAACTATGGCTACACCTTC.

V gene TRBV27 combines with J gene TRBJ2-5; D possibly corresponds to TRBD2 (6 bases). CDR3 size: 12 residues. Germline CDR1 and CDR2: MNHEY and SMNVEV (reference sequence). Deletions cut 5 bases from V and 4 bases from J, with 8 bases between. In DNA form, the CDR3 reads TGTGCCAGCAGTCCAGCGGGAGAGACCCAGTACTTC. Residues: CASSPAGETQYF.

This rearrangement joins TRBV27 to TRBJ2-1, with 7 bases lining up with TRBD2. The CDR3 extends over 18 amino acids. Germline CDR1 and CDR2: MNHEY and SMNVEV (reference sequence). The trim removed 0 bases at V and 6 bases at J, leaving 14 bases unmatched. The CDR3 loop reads CASSLSGSVYLAVNEQFF. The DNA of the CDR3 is TGTGCCAGCAGTTTATCTGGGAGCGTCTACCTAGCGGTCAATGAGCAGTTCTTC.

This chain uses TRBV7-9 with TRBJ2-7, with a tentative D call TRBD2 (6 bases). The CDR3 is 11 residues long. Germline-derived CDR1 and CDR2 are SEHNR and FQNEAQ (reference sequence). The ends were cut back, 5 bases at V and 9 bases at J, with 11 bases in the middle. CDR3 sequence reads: CASSRGVGQYF. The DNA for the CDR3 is TGTGCCAGCAGCCGCGGGGTGGGGCAGTACTTC.

In nucleotides, the CDR3 is TGTGCCAGCAGCTTAGCCCGGGTCAGTAGCGGGAGGAGGAATGAGCAGTTCTTC. It encodes CASSLARVSSGRRNEQFF. J is TRBJ2-1 and V is TRBV7-2; 10 bases agree with TRBD2. The CDR3 runs 18 residues. V lost 0 bases, J lost 7 bases, and 12 bases stayed unmatched. CDR1 and CDR2 (germline): SGHTA, FQGNSA.

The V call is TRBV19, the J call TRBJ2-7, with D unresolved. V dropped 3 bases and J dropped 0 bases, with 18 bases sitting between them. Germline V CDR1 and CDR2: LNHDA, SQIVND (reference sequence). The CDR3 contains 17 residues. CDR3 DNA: TGTGCCAGTAGTATGGTCGTTGACGGCGATTTCTCCTACGAGCAGTACTTC. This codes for CASSMVVDGDFSYEQYF. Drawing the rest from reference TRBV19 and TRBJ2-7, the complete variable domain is DGGITQSPKYLFRKEGQNVTLSCEQNLNHDAMYWYRQDPGQGLRLIYYSQIVNDFQKGDIAEGYSVSREKKESFPLTVTSAQKNPTAFYLCASSMVVDGDFSYEQYFGPGTRLTVT.

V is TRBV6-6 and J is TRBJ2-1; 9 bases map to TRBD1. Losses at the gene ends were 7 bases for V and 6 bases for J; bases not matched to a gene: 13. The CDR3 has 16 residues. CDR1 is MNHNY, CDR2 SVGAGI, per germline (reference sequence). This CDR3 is CASTGTGTGFFNEQFF. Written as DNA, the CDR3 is TGTGCCAGCACCGGAACCGGGACAGGGTTCTTCAATGAGCAGTTCTTC.

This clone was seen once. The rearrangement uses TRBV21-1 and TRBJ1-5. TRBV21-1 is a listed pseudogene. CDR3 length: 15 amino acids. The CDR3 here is CASSTSGRFHQPQHF. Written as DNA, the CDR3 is TGTGCCAGCAGCACATCGGGCCGATTCCATCAGCCCCAGCATTTT.